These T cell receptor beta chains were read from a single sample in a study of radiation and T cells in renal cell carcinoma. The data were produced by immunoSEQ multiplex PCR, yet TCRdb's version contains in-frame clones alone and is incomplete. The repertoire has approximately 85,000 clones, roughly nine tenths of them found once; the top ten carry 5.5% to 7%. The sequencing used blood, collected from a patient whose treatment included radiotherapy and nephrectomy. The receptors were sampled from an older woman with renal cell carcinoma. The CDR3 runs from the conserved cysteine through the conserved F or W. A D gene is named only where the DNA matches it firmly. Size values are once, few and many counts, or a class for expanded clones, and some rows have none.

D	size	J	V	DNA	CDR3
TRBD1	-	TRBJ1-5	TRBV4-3	TGCGCCAGCAGCCAAACTCCGACAGGGAGGCCCCAGCATTTT	CASSQTPTGRPQHF
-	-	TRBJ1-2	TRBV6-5	TGTGCCAGCAGAACCACCGGGACACCAAACTATGGCTACACCTTC	CASRTTGTPNYGYTF
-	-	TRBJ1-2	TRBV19	TGTGCCAGTAGTATAGATCTCCTTAGATCGGGGAACTATGGCTACACCTTC	CASSIDLLRSGNYGYTF
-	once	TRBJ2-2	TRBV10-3	TGTGCCATCACGTCGGCACAGCCCAACACCGGGGAGCTGTTTTTT	CAITSAQPNTGELFF
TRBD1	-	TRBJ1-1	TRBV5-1	TGCGCCAGCAGCGCGGGACAGGGTGGGACTGAAGCTTTCTTT	CASSAGQGGTEAFF
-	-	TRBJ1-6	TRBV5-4	TGTGCCAGCAGCGCGGACAGTTTGGCCTCACCCCTCCACTTT	CASSADSLASPLHF
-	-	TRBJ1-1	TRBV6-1	TGTGCCAGCAGTGTTATTTGGAACACTGAAGCTTTCTTT	CASSVIWNTEAFF
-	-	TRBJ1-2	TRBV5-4	TGTGCCAGCAGCCCCCCCGGGGGGCATGGCTACACCTTC	CASSPPGGHGYTF
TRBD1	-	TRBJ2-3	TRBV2	TGTGCCAGCAGTGCCACCGGACAGGGGAAGGCAGATACGCAGTATTTT	CASSATGQGKADTQYF
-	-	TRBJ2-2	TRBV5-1	TGCGCCAGCAGCTCCCGTCAGGGGGGCGGCGGGGAGCTGTTTTTT	CASSSRQGGGGELFF
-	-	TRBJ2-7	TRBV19	TGTGCCAGTAGTACCACCGAGGCACGAGTTCAAGAGCAGTACTTC	CASSTTEARVQEQYF
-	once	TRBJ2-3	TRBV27	TGTGCCAGCAGTTTTTACTATCGAGATACGCAGTATTTT	CASSFYYRDTQYF
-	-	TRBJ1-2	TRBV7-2	TGTGCCAGCACCCCGTCCGGGGGCGCGCGGTATGGCTACACCTTC	CASTPSGGARYGYTF
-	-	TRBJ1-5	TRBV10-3	TGTGCCAGTGGACAGCCTCAGCCCCAGCATTTT	CASGQPQPQHF
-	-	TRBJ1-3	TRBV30	TGTGCCTGGAGGTCCACGTCCCGCCAGGAAGACACCATATATTTT	CAWRSTSRQEDTIYF
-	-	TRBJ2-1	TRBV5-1	TGCGCCAGCAGCTTTGAGCGGCAAGAGCAGTTCTTC	CASSFERQEQFF
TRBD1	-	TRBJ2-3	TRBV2	TGTGCCAGCAGTGAGATCGGGACAGGAGGAGATACGCAGTATTTT	CASSEIGTGGDTQYF
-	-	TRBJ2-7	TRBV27	TGTGCCAGCAGTTTAACAGGAGTCTACGAGCAGTACTTC	CASSLTGVYEQYF
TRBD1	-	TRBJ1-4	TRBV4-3	TGCGCCAGCAGCACCGGACAGGGGCAGAATGAAAAACTGTTTTTT	CASSTGQGQNEKLFF
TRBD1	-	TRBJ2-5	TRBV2	TGTGCCAGCAGTATACCGGGACAGGGAGGAGAGACCCAGTACTTC	CASSIPGQGGETQYF
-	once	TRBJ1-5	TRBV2	TGTGCCAGCACCCAAGGGTGGAGGGATGGGGGTCAGCCCCAGCATTTT	CASTQGWRDGGQPQHF
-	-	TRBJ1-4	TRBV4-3	TGCGCCAGCAGCCAAGATCCAGGGTTGGGAAAACTGTTTTTT	CASSQDPGLGKLFF
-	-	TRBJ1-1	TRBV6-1	TGTGCCAGCAGTGAATTAACGAACAGGGTTTTTGACACTGAAGCTTTCTTT	CASSELTNRVFDTEAFF
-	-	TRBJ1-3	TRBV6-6	TGTGCCACTGGGGGCTCTGGAAACACCATATATTTT	CATGGSGNTIYF
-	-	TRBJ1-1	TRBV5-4	TGTGCCAGCAGCCCGGGGGGGCAGAGGAACACTGAAGCTTTCTTT	CASSPGGQRNTEAFF
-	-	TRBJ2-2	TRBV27	TGTGCCAGCAGTTTCCTTCCCCCTGTAAACACCGGGGAGCTGTTTTTT	CASSFLPPVNTGELFF
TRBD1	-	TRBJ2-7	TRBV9	TGTGCCAGCAGCGCTGGGACAGGGGGCGTTTACGAGCAGTACTTC	CASSAGTGGVYEQYF
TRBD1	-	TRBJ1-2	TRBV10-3	TGTGCCATCAGTGAGACAGGGGACTATGGCTACACCTTC	CAISETGDYGYTF
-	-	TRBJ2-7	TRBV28	TGTGCCAGCAGTTCCCCGTCATCCCCGGAGGAGCAGTACTTC	CASSSPSSPEEQYF
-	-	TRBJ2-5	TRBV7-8	TGTGCCAGCAGCATAGGGGACTCCGGGGCGGAGACCCAGTACTTC	CASSIGDSGAETQYF
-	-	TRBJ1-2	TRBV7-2	TGTGCCAGCAGCTTTGGGACGTCCAGATACCATGGCTACACCTTC	CASSFGTSRYHGYTF
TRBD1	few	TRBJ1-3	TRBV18	TGTGCCGTATCCGGGACAGGGGACGGAAACACCATATATTTT	CAVSGTGDGNTIYF
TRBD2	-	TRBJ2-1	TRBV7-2	TGTGCCAGCAGCGTCTCCGGGGGGGGATACAATGAGCAGTTCTTC	CASSVSGGGYNEQFF
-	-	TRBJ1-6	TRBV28	TGTGCCAGCAGTTTTCCTCACCCGCTCCCATATTCACCCCTCCACTTT	CASSFPHPLPYSPLHF
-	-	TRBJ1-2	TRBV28	TGTGCCAGCAGTCCTATTACAGGGAATGGCTACACCTTC	CASSPITGNGYTF
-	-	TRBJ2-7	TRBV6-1	TGTGCCAGCCGAGGTGCAGGGCCCTACGAGCAGTACTTC	CASRGAGPYEQYF